This is a list of T cell receptor beta chains from one sample in a study of blood T cell repertoires in COVID-19. Sequencing used immunoSEQ multiplex PCR; TCRdb keeps in-frame clones, though not all of them. The sample gives roughly 440,000 clones, about 91% of which show up once; around an eighth is in the top ten. Specimen: peripheral blood. The receptor set was obtained from a woman aged 50 to 60 with COVID-19, enrolled during active disease. CDR3s include the opening cysteine and the closing phenylalanine or tryptophan. The D gene is left open where the match is weak. Clone size is shown for a subset of rows, as once, few, many or a class of expanded clone.

.,TRBJ1-2,.,TRBV12-3/TRBV12-4,TGTGCCAGCAGTTTAGTACAGGAAAATGGCTACACCTTC,CASSLVQENGYTF
.,TRBJ1-1,.,TRBV6-5,TGTGCCAGCACCAGGAGGGCTGACACTGAAGCTTTCTTT,CASTRRADTEAFF
.,TRBJ1-1,.,TRBV5-1,TGCGCCAGCAGCGCGGGGGCTAGGGCTTTCTTT,CASSAGARAFF
.,TRBJ1-2,.,TRBV28,TGTGCCAGCAGTTCACAGGGCCTAAGCACCTTC,CASSSQGLSTF
.,TRBJ1-5,.,TRBV10-3,TGTGCCATCAGTGAGTCAGGCGGACATAGCAATCAGCCCCAGCATTTT,CAISESGGHSNQPQHF
.,TRBJ2-6,.,TRBV28,TGTGCCAGCAGGAGGACAGCCGGGGCCAACGTCCTGACTTTC,CASRRTAGANVLTF
.,TRBJ1-6,.,TRBV6-5,TGTGCCAGCACCGGATCGACAGCGGGTAATTCACCCCTCCACTTT,CASTGSTAGNSPLHF
.,TRBJ1-2,TRBD1,TRBV19,TGTGCCAGTAGTACCTTACAGGGGGGAGGCTATGGCTACACCTTC,CASSTLQGGGYGYTF
.,TRBJ2-4,.,TRBV2,TGTGCCAGCAGATCCGGCAGGATGGACTTACTAGCCAAAAACATTCAGTACTTC,CASRSGRMDLLAKNIQYF
.,TRBJ2-1,.,TRBV27,TGTGCCAGCAGTTTACGGGCGCCCGGGAAGTTCTTC,CASSLRAPGKFF
once,TRBJ1-1,.,TRBV4-1,TGCGCCAGCAGCCAAGATCAGGCGGCGGGTGAAGCTTTCTTT,CASSQDQAAGEAFF
once,TRBJ2-1,TRBD1,TRBV7-9,TGTGCCAGCAGCCCCGGGGGGACAGGGGGGAATGAGCAGTTCTTC,CASSPGGTGGNEQFF
.,TRBJ1-2,TRBD1,TRBV6-5,TGTGCCAGCAGTCGAGACAGGGTTAACTATGGCTACACCTTC,CASSRDRVNYGYTF
.,TRBJ2-5,.,TRBV12-3/TRBV12-4,TGTGCCACTTCCATTGGAGGGGAGGAGACCCAGTACTTC,CATSIGGEETQYF
.,TRBJ1-2,.,TRBV6-1,TGTGCCAGCAGTGAAACCCGGGGGGGGCGCCCGGGGCTCTTC,CASSETRGGRPGLF
once,TRBJ1-1,TRBD1,TRBV10-3,TGTGCCATCAGGGACGCAGGGGGCAACACTGAAGCTTTCTTT,CAIRDAGGNTEAFF
.,TRBJ2-2,.,TRBV5-4,TGTGCCAGCAGCTCAGCAACAGGGAGAGAGACCGGGGAGCTGTTTTTT,CASSSATGRETGELFF
few,TRBJ2-2,TRBD1,TRBV18,TGTGCCAGCTCACCTAGACAGGGGGAAAACACCGGGGAGCTGTTTTTT,CASSPRQGENTGELFF
.,TRBJ1-2,.,TRBV18,TGTGCCAGCTCACCCTGGACTCCAGCCCTGGAAGATGGCTACACCTTC,CASSPWTPALEDGYTF
.,TRBJ1-1,.,TRBV15,TGTGCCACCAGCCGGGAGCTAGAACGGACTGAAGCTTTCTTT,CATSRELERTEAFF
many,TRBJ1-2,.,TRBV6-5,TGTGCCAGCATCTTGACAGTCGGTAACTATGGCTACACCTTC,CASILTVGNYGYTF
.,TRBJ2-2,TRBD1,TRBV5-5,TGTGCCAGCAGGTCAAGGGGGCCCGACGCTATTACCGGGGAGCTGTTTTTT,CASRSRGPDAITGELFF
.,TRBJ2-3,.,TRBV24-1,TGTGCCACCAGTGATCCGGGACACCTCGCAGATACGCAGTATTTT,CATSDPGHLADTQYF
.,TRBJ1-4,.,TRBV3-1/TRBV3-2,TGTGCCAGCAGCCAAGCGGGTTTGGATGAAAAACTGTTTTTT,CASSQAGLDEKLFF
.,TRBJ1-2,.,TRBV30,TGTGCCTGGAGTTTTCCGATGGCCTATGGCTACACCTTC,CAWSFPMAYGYTF
.,TRBJ2-5,.,TRBV2,TGTGCCAGCAGTGGGAGGACAGTGTTTGAGGCGGTAGAGACCCAGTACTTC,CASSGRTVFEAVETQYF
once,TRBJ1-1,.,TRBV29-1,TGCAGCGTCCTTTCAGTGAACACTGAAGCTTTCTTT,CSVLSVNTEAFF
.,TRBJ1-2,.,TRBV28,TGTGCCACCTCTACCGGGGGAGGCTACACCTTC,CATSTGGGYTF
.,TRBJ1-5,.,TRBV30,TGTGCCTGGAGTGCACCAGGGCCTCAGCCCCAGCATTTT,CAWSAPGPQPQHF
.,TRBJ1-1,TRBD1,TRBV5-1,TGCGCCAGCAGCCCAGCCCGGGACAGGGTCACTGAAGCTTTCTTT,CASSPARDRVTEAFF
.,TRBJ1-1,TRBD1,TRBV30,TGTGCCTGGAGTAACGGACAGGGAAGCACTGAAGCTTTCTTT,CAWSNGQGSTEAFF
.,TRBJ2-7,TRBD2,TRBV5-1,TGCGCCAGTACCACTAGCGGGGGGTCGTACGAGCAGTACTTC,CASTTSGGSYEQYF
.,TRBJ1-1,.,TRBV4-1,TGCGCCAGCAGCCAAGGGGGCTCCAGTCACACTGAAGCTTTCTTT,CASSQGGSSHTEAFF
.,TRBJ1-6,TRBD1,TRBV9,TGTGCCAGCAGCGCCCGACAGGGCGTCAATTCACCCCTCCACTTT,CASSARQGVNSPLHF
.,TRBJ1-5,.,TRBV7-2,TGTGCCAGCAGCTTAACCGGGACTGGGGCCCAGCATTTT,CASSLTGTGAQHF
.,TRBJ2-3,TRBD1,TRBV19,TGTGCCAGTAGTAAGTCAGGGGGCAGGGGAGATACGCAGTATTTT,CASSKSGGRGDTQYF
.,TRBJ2-1,TRBD2,TRBV6-6,TGTGCCAGCAGTTACGGGCGGGGGGGCCCGAATGAGCAGTTCTTC,CASSYGRGGPNEQFF
.,TRBJ2-7,.,TRBV5-1,TGCGCCAGCAGCTTGGACGCGGGGCCCACTTACGAGCAGTACTTC,CASSLDAGPTYEQYF
few,TRBJ1-1,TRBD1,TRBV12-5,TGTGCTAGTGGTTCCACGGACAGGGTTACTGAAGCTTTCTTT,CASGSTDRVTEAFF
.,TRBJ1-4,.,TRBV30,TGTGCCTGGATTGCCCGGGGATCGGCTAATGAAAAACTGTTTTTT,CAWIARGSANEKLFF
.,TRBJ2-6,.,TRBV7-2,TGTGCCAGCAGCTTGGCGGGATCATCTGGGGCCAACGTCCTGACTTTC,CASSLAGSSGANVLTF
.,TRBJ2-1,.,TRBV6-5,TGTGCGGTGGGGCCTTACAATGAGCAGTTCTTC,CAVGPYNEQFF
.,TRBJ2-7,.,TRBV7-9,TGTGCCAGCAGCCCCGAGGGCCCCACTTCCTACGAGCAGTACTTC,CASSPEGPTSYEQYF
.,TRBJ2-3,.,TRBV9,TGTGCCAGCAGCTCCAGTCCCGAAGAGGAGGGTCACACAGATACGCAGTATTTT,CASSSSPEEEGHTDTQYF
.,TRBJ1-1,TRBD1,TRBV18,TGTGCCAGCTCACCCTCCGGGACAGGAGGTATGAACACTGAAGCTTTCTTT,CASSPSGTGGMNTEAFF
.,TRBJ1-5,.,TRBV19,TGTGCCAGTAGTCCAAGCCACGCCTCCTCGATTAATCAGCCCCAGCATTTT,CASSPSHASSINQPQHF
.,TRBJ2-1,.,TRBV6-4,TGTGCCAGCAGCCTACCCAAGGGGTCCTACAATGAGCAGTTCTTC,CASSLPKGSYNEQFF
.,TRBJ1-4,TRBD1,TRBV5-1,TGCGCCAGCAGCCTTAGACAGGGAGAGAAACTGTTTTTT,CASSLRQGEKLFF
.,TRBJ1-3,TRBD1,TRBV5-6,TGTGCCAGCAGCTTCCGGGACAGGGGTGACACCATATATTTT,CASSFRDRGDTIYF